The T cell receptor (beta chain) under discussion was sequenced for a study of beta chain features in type 1 diabetes. Turning to the study itself: On cell yields, gender and age, patients and healthy donors were similar.

Expressed TCRB transcripts got sequenced, as all isolated RNA was reverse transcribed. Profiling relied on immunoSEQ multiplex PCR, and the TCRdb table lists in-frame clones only, not all of them. The sample shows a few hundred thousand clones, 11% of them seen only once. As concerns this clone: An end of the junction differs from the germline gene, which may be a read error.

Looked up from germline, CDR1 is SGHDT and CDR2 is YYEEEE. The CDR3 covers 17 residues. The J gene is TRBJ2-2, the V gene TRBV5-6, with a tentative D call TRBD1 (6 bases). The receptor's source is a woman in her thirties in good health. Sequenced: naive CD4+ T cells from blood. The CDR3 is CANSPPDEQGGTGELFF. The CDR3 region has the DNA TGTGCCAACAGCCCCCCCGACGAACAGGGTGGGACCGGGGAGCTGTTTTTT.